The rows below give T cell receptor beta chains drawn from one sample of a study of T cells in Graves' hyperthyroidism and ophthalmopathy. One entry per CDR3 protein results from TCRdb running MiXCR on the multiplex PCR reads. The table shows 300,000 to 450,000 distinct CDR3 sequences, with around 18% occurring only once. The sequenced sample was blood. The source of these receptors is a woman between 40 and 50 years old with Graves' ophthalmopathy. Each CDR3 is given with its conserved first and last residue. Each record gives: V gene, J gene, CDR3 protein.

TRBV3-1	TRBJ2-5	CASSQWTGSETQYF
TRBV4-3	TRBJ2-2	CASSQLDSSTGELFF
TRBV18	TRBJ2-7	CASSRRAYEQYF
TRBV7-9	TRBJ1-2	CASSLAGAGYGYTF
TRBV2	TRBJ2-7	CASTKRTSYQEQYF
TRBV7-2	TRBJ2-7	CASSSSGSAYEQYF
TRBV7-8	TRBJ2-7	CASSLRVGYEQYF
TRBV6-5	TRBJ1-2	CASRTAGQGYVGYTF
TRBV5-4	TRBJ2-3	CASSSDPERGTQYF
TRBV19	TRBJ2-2	CASSVDPAANTGELFF
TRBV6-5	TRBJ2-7	CASSYSFLGRTYEQYF
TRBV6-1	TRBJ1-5	CASSESDYQPQHF
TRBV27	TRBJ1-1	CASRAQGRMNTEAFF
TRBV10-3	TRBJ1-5	CAISESEGASNQPQHF
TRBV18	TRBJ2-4	CASSFGGQAKNIQYF
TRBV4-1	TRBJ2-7	CASSQSPLGYEQYF
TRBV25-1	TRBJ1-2	CASSEAGAGYTF
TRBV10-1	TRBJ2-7	CASSSRTGAIEQYF
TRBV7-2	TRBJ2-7	CASSYSEGLGYEQYF
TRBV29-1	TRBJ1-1	CSVIGLRDEAFF
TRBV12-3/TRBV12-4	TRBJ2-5	CASSLTGPKAQYF
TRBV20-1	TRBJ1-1	CSAKPLGAGTEAFF
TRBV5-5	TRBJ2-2	CASSILLAGGPGELFF
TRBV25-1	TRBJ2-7	CASSGQKPGQGSYEQYF
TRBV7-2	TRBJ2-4	CASSFAKSMKNIQYF
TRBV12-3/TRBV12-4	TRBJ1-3	CASSYRQVLSGNTIYF
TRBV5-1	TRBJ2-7	CASSLKAVGYEQYF
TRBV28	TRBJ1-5	CASSFPGKGRPQHF
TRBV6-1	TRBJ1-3	CASGSRGNTIYF
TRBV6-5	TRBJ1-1	CASSYNRVGTEAFF
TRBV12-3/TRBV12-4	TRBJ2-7	CASAADRRIGEQYF
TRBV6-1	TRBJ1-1	CASRGATIMNTEAFF
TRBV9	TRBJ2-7	CASSVAEGFSYEQYF
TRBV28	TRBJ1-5	CASSPPQGSQPQHF
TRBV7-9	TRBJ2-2	CASSLQRGNTGELFF
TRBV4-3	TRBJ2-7	CASSQSTLQGGSYEQYF
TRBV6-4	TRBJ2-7	CASSPGQSPYEQYF
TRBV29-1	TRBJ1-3	CSATRDGKNTIYF
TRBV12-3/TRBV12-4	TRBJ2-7	CASSPHGGWEQYF
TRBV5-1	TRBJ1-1	CASSFEGHAFF
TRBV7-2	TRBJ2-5	CASSLAGGTSGKTQYF
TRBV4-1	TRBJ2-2	CASSHPSGRAYTGELFF
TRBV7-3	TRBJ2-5	CASSPQGQPRETQYF
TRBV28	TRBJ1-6	CASSSPGTGQSPLHF
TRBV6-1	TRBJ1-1	CASGLGHINTEAFF
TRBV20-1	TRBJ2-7	CSAREAGHEQYF
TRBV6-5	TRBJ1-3	CASSYSGRVSGNTIYF